Listed below are T cell receptor beta chains from one sample, sequenced in a study of blood T cells in healthy people across ages. MiXCR, applied by TCRdb to the 5' RACE reads, yields one record per CDR3 protein. The sample holds around 520,000 distinct CDR3 sequences; over 25% are singletons and the top ten take over 3.5%. These data also featured in a second study, about T cells of mothers and their children.

The sequenced material came from blood. Receptors originate from a boy aged 2-9 years in good health. The CDR3 runs from the conserved cysteine through the conserved F or W. D genes are given only for firm matches. Expanded clones are given a class, and other clones once, few, many or no size at all.

TRBJ2-2 | TRBV29-1 | few | . | TGCAGCGCACAAGACTGGGAGGACACCGGGGAGCTGTTTTTT | CSAQDWEDTGELFF
TRBJ1-2 | TRBV6-5 | . | . | TGTGCCAGCAGTTACAACGGGGGGCGCAGGGCTAACTATGGCTACACCTTC | CASSYNGGRRANYGYTF
TRBJ2-5 | TRBV6-5 | few | TRBD2 | TGTGCCAGCAGTTACCCGTCTAGCGGAGGGGAGACCCAGTACTTC | CASSYPSSGGETQYF
TRBJ1-2 | TRBV29-1 | . | . | TGCAGCGTGACTCCGCGACAGATAGACTATGGCTACACCTTC | CSVTPRQIDYGYTF
TRBJ2-7 | TRBV20-1 | . | TRBD2 | TGCAGTGCCCTACTAGCGGGAGGTGGCGAGCAGTACTTC | CSALLAGGGEQYF
TRBJ2-4 | TRBV2 | . | . | TGTGCCAGCAGTGCCCTTGAGGTGGCGGGCGCAAAAAACATTCAGTACTTC | CASSALEVAGAKNIQYF
TRBJ2-7 | TRBV12-3/TRBV12-4 | few | TRBD2 | TGTGCCAGCAGTTCGGGAGGGGCCTACGAGCAGTACTTC | CASSSGGAYEQYF
TRBJ1-1 | TRBV4-1 | few | . | TGCGCCAGCAGCCAAATGACAGGGAACACTGAAGCTTTCTTT | CASSQMTGNTEAFF
TRBJ1-5 | TRBV7-8 | . | . | TGTGCCAGCAGCTTGGATTTCAATCAGCCCCAGCATTTT | CASSLDFNQPQHF
TRBJ1-4 | TRBV18 | . | . | TGTGCCAGCTCACCAGAGGCAGCGAATAATGAAAAACTGTTTTTT | CASSPEAANNEKLFF
TRBJ2-3 | TRBV7-3 | . | . | TGTGCCAGCAGCTCGCGGATTCCTGGGGGCACAGATACGCAGTATTTT | CASSSRIPGGTDTQYF
TRBJ1-1 | TRBV11-2 | . | TRBD1 | TGTGCCAGCAGCTTAGCGGGACAGCTGAACACTGAAGCTTTCTTT | CASSLAGQLNTEAFF